The 23 T cell receptor beta chains presented below share a single source sample, sequenced in a study of neurological immune-mediated disorders. TCRdb re-analysed the 5' RACE reads in MiXCR, keeping a single row per CDR3 protein. There are about 81,000 distinct CDR3 sequences in the sample; under 4.5% occur only once, and 5% to 6% lies in the top ten. Sample time point: longitudinal time-point 3. Sequencing was carried out using PBMCs. The receptors stem from a woman aged 60-75 years with multiple sclerosis.

This clonotype was picked up many times. V is TRBV7-8 and J is TRBJ1-6, with TRBD1 identical over 8 bases. This CDR3 has 16 residues. CDR1 and CDR2 (germline): SGHVS, FQNEAQ. The ends lost 4 bases at V and 8 bases at J; junction bases unmatched: 10. The CDR3 region is CASSSGGQGRYSPLHF. In nucleotides, the CDR3 is TGTGCCAGCAGCTCCGGTGGACAGGGAAGGTATTCACCCCTCCACTTT.

This clonotype is medium-sized. The J gene is TRBJ1-6, the V gene TRBV27; D remains unclear. Deletions cut 3 bases from V and 3 bases from J, with 12 bases between. The CDR3 totals 16 residues. In germline, CDR1 is MNHEY, CDR2 SMNVEV (reference sequence). The DNA for the CDR3 is TGTGCCAGCAGTTTGTCTTACCCTAGCTATAATTCACCCCTCCACTTT. Translated: CASSLSYPSYNSPLHF.

Notes on this clonotype: Its ends do not fully match the called genes, so a read error is possible. The V and J genes are TRBV5-4 and TRBJ2-7; maybe TRBD1 (6 bases). Per the germline V gene, CDR1 is SGHNT and CDR2 is YYREEE (reference sequence). There are 10 residues in the CDR3. CDR3 residues: CASSRDTLGF. Written as DNA, the CDR3 is TGTGCCAGCAGCCGGGACACCCTGGGCTTC.

This clonotype was counted many times. This chain uses TRBV5-1 with TRBJ1-5; maybe TRBD1 (6 bases). V was cut by 0 bases and J by 4 bases, with 14 bases left in between. There are 16 residues in the CDR3. The germline V gene has CDR1 SGHRS and CDR2 YFSETQ. The CDR3 DNA reads TGCGCCAGCAGCTTGGGGACGGGGGGCGGAAATCAGCCCCAGCATTTT. This encodes CASSLGTGGGNQPQHF.

In its sample, this clonotype was seen many times. The rearrangement joins TRBV5-1 to TRBJ2-7, with TRBD2 matching over 8 bases. CDR3 length: 14 amino acids. V was pared by 1 base and J by 0 bases, with 0 bases of the junction left unmatched. In germline, CDR1 is SGHRS, CDR2 YFSETQ. CDR3 DNA sequence: TGCGCCAGCAGCTTGAGCGGGAGCTCCTACGAGCAGTACTTC. Its translation is CASSLSGSSYEQYF.

Many counts were recorded for this clonotype. V usage is TRBV28 and J usage is TRBJ2-7, with D possibly TRBD1 on 6 matching bases. V was clipped by 7 bases and J by 3 bases, with 10 bases between them. CDR1 MDHEN and CDR2 SYDVKM come from the germline V gene. This CDR3 is built from 12 residues. DNA of the CDR3: TGTGCCAGCATTAAACAGGGCTACGAGCAGTACTTC. This encodes CASIKQGYEQYF.

With regard to this clonotype: A much bigger clone sits one base away, suggesting this may be a read error. V and J are TRBV12-3 or TRBV12-4 and TRBJ1-6, with unresolved D. Trimming removed 3 bases from V and 10 bases from J, with 13 bases in between. This CDR3 region has 14 residues. The CDR3 protein is CASSFVGVESPLHF. The DNA of the CDR3 is TGTGCCAGCAGTTTTGTGGGAGTCGAATCACCCCTCCACTTT.

Ten or more counts support this clonotype. CDR3 sequence (DNA): TGCGCCAGCAGCTTGATGACGACAGGGGGCAAGGGGGAGCAGTTCTTC. Residues: CASSLMTTGGKGEQFF. The chain recombines TRBV5-1 with TRBJ2-1, with TRBD1 identical over 10 bases. The CDR3 has 16 residues. The V and J ends lost 1 base and 10 bases, in that order; junction bases with no gene match: 11. Germline V CDR1 and CDR2: SGHRS, YFSETQ.

This clonotype was observed at least ten times. This chain links TRBV6-5 with TRBJ1-2, with unresolved D. V lost 2 bases, J lost 4 bases, and 11 bases lay in between. The V gene's germline CDR1 is MNHEY and CDR2 SVGAGI. The CDR3 is 14 amino acids. The CDR3 DNA is TGTGCCAGCAGTTACAGGACCGGTGGCTATGGCTACACCTTC. It codes for CASSYRTGGYGYTF.

This clonotype was seen many times. The rearrangement links TRBV10-2 to TRBJ1-5; no firm D call. Per germline, CDR1 WSHSY and CDR2 SAAADI. The CDR3 is made up of 12 amino acids. With 7 bases removed from V and 2 bases from J, the gap between germline ends came to 6 bases. CDR3 sequence: CASTQGNQPQHF. The CDR3 DNA reads as TGCGCCAGCACCCAGGGCAATCAGCCCCAGCATTTT.

At least ten counts were recorded for this clonotype. The chain employs TRBV5-6 and TRBJ1-5; D is unclear. The CDR3 spans 15 residues. CDR1 and CDR2 from the germline V gene are SGHDT and YYEEEE. Trimming removed 2 bases at V and 0 bases at J, with 9 bases between. The CDR3 nucleotides read TGTGCCAGCAGCTTCCGGCCGTATAGCAATCAGCCCCAGCATTTT. This gives the protein CASSFRPYSNQPQHF.

This clonotype came up many times. This rearrangement joins TRBV9 to TRBJ1-5; D call uncertain. This CDR3 spans 16 amino acids. V was pared by 3 bases and J by 6 bases, with 19 bases between. Germline values: CDR1 SGDLS, CDR2 YYNGEE. Here the CDR3 reads CASSAHVSVVGQPQHF. CDR3 nucleotides: TGTGCCAGCAGCGCCCACGTATCAGTAGTAGGTCAGCCCCAGCATTTT.

There are many counts of this clonotype. This chain uses TRBV12-3 or TRBV12-4 with TRBJ1-5; the D gene is possibly TRBD1 (6 bases). V lost 2 bases, J lost 0 bases, and 8 bases lay in between. This CDR3 contains 15 residues. DNA of the CDR3: TGTGCCAGCAGTTTACAGGGGTATAGCAATCAGCCCCAGCATTTT. Translation: CASSLQGYSNQPQHF.

This clonotype occurred many times. V and J are TRBV5-1 and TRBJ1-5, with a weak D call TRBD1 (5 bases). The V gene's germline CDR1 is SGHRS and CDR2 YFSETQ. There are 17 residues in the CDR3. Trimming pared 4 bases from V and 5 bases from J, leaving 22 bases between. CDR3 amino acids: CASSTRHRRGEDQPQHF. The CDR3 DNA sequence: TGCGCCAGCAGCACAAGACACAGGAGGGGAGAGGATCAGCCCCAGCATTTT.

This clonotype was detected ten times or more. The rearrangement joins TRBV12-3 or TRBV12-4 to TRBJ1-5; no reliable D call. V lost 4 bases and J 0 bases, leaving 13 bases between the germline ends. CDR3 length equals 16 residues. CDR3 DNA sequence: TGTGCCAGCAGTTCCCGTCGGAGAGATAGCAATCAGCCCCAGCATTTT. It encodes CASSSRRRDSNQPQHF.

This chain's CDR3 is CASSQTSGGAYEQYF. The CDR3 nucleotides read TGTGCCAGCAGCCAAACTAGCGGGGGGGCCTACGAGCAGTACTTC. V and J are TRBV14 and TRBJ2-7, with 13 bases lining up with TRBD2. V shed 2 bases, J shed 2 bases, and the junction held 0 bases outside the gene matches. The CDR3 extends over 15 amino acids. Germline V CDR1 and CDR2: SGHDN, FVKESK.

V usage is TRBV20-1 and J usage is TRBJ2-4; perhaps TRBD1 as D (6 bases). CDR1 is DFQATT, CDR2 SNEGSKA, per germline (reference sequence). Trimming stripped 3 bases from V and 3 bases from J, with 12 bases between. The CDR3 runs 14 residues. CDR3 sequence reads: CSASGGASKNIQYF. The CDR3 DNA follows: TGCAGTGCTAGTGGGGGCGCTAGCAAAAACATTCAGTACTTC.

This clonotype came up many times. The chain recombines TRBV20-1 with TRBJ2-1; TRBD2 matches 10 bases. The junction had 9 bases not matched to a gene; V was cut back by 5 bases and J by 5 bases. Germline CDR1 reads DFQATT; CDR2 reads SNEGSKA (reference sequence). This CDR3 is built from 15 residues. CDR3 DNA sequence: TGCAGTGCTGGAAAGAGCGGGGGGGGTAACAATGAGCAGTTCTTC. This codes for CSAGKSGGGNNEQFF.

This clonotype has ten or more counts. This chain joins TRBV29-1 and TRBJ2-2, with 7 nucleotides matching TRBD1. The CDR3 runs to 13 residues. Trimming cost V 4 bases and J 7 bases; bases outside gene matches: 6. From germline, CDR1 is SQVTM and CDR2 ANQGSEA. The DNA for the CDR3 is TGCAGCGTTGTACAGGGGTTTAGCGGGGAGCTGTTTTTT. This sequence encodes CSVVQGFSGELFF.

This clonotype was picked up many times. The germline gene is not matched at one end of the junction; a read error may be the cause. The chain has TRBV20-1 and TRBJ1-2; possible D gene TRBD1, 5 bases. The CDR3 is 14 amino acids. Germline V gives CDR1 DFQATT, CDR2 SNEGSKA (reference sequence). The CDR3 DNA reads TGCAGTGCTAGCCCACAGACAGCTAATTATGGCTACACCTTC. This sequence encodes CSASPQTANYGYTF.

This clonotype has a count of ten or more. The chain employs TRBV20-1 and TRBJ2-1, with 7 positions matching TRBD1. This CDR3 spans 19 amino acids. Germline V gene data show CDR1 as DFQATT and CDR2 as SNEGSKA (reference sequence). The J segment lost 0 bases and the V segment lost 3 bases, leaving 17 bases of the junction unmatched. The CDR3 reads CSARDPRPGQMSSYNEQFF. Written as DNA, the CDR3 is TGCAGTGCTAGGGACCCCCGACCGGGACAGATGAGCTCCTACAATGAGCAGTTCTTC.

This clonotype came up many times. The rearrangement joins TRBV5-1 to TRBJ2-2; D call uncertain. Germline-derived CDR1 and CDR2 are SGHRS and YFSETQ. Trimming took off 6 bases at V and 2 bases at J, with 23 bases between the two ends. CDR3 size: 18 residues. CDR3 nucleotide sequence: TGCGCCAGCACCCCATCGGCTGTGGCCGCGGCAAACACCGGGGAGCTGTTTTTT. It specifies CASTPSAVAAANTGELFF.

This clonotype occurred many times. This chain joins TRBV5-1 and TRBJ2-1, with 8 bases lining up with TRBD1. The length of the CDR3 is 15 residues. The germline V gene has CDR1 SGHRS and CDR2 YFSETQ. Trimming removed 0 bases from V and 7 bases from J; junction bases left unmatched: 6. The CDR3 DNA is TGCGCCAGCAGCTTGGGGACAGGGCGTCCAAATGAGCAGTTCTTC. This translates into CASSLGTGRPNEQFF.